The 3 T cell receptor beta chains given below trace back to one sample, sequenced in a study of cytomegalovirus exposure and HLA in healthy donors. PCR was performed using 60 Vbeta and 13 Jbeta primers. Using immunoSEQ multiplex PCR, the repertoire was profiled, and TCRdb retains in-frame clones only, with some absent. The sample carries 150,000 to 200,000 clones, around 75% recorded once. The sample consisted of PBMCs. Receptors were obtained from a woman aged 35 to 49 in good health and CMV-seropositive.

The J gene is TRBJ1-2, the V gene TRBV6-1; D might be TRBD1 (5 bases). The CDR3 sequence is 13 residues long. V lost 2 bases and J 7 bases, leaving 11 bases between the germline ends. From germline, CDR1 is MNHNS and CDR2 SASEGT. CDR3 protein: CASSESQGGGYTF. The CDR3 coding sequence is TGTGCCAGCAGTGAATCCCAGGGAGGTGGCTACACCTTC.

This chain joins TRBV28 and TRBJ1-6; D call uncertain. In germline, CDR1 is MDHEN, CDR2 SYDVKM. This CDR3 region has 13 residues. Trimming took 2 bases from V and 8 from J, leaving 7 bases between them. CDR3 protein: CASSLLLYSPLHF. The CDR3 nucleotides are TGTGCCAGCAGTTTACTGTTATATTCACCCCTCCACTTT.

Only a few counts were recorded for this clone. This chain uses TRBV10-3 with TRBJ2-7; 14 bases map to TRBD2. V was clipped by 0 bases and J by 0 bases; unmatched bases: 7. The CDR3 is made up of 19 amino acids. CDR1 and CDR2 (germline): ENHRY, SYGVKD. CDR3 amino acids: CAISESGTSGSPYSYEQYF. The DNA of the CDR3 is TGTGCCATCAGTGAGTCCGGGACTAGCGGGAGCCCTTACTCCTACGAGCAGTACTTC.